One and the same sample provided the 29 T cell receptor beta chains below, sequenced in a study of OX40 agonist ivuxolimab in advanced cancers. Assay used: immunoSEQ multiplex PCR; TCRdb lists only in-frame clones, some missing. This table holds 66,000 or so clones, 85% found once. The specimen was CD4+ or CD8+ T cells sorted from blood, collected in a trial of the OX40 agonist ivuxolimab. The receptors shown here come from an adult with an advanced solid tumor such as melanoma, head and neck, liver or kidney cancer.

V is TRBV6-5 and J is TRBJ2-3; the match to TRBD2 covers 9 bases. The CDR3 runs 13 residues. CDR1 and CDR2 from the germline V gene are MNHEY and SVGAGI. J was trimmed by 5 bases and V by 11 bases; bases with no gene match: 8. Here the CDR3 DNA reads TGTGCCGCACGAAAGCGGGAGGAAGATACGCAGTATTTT. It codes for CAARKREEDTQYF.

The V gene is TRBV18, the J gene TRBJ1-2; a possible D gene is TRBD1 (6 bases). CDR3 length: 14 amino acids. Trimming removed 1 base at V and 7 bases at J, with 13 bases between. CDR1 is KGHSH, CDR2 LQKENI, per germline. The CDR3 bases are TGTGCCAGCTCACCACGGGCGGGGGCGCCTGGCTACACCTTC. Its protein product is CASSPRAGAPGYTF.

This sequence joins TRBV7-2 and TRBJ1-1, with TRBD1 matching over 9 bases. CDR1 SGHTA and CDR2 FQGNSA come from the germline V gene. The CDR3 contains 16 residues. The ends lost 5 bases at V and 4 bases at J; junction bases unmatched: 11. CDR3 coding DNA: TGTGCCAGCAGCGAGAGACCGGGACAGGGAAGCACTGAAGCTTTCTTT. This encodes CASSERPGQGSTEAFF.

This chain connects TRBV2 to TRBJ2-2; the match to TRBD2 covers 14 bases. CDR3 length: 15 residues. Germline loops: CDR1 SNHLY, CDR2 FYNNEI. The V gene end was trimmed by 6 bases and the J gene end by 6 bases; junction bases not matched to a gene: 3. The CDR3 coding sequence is TGTGCCAGCAGGCCGACTAGCGGGGGGGCCGGGGAGCTGTTTTTT. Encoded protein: CASRPTSGGAGELFF.

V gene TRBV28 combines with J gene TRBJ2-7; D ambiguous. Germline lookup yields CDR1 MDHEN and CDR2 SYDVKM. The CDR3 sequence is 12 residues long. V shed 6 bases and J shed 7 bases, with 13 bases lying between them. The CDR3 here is CASSLLGWEQYF. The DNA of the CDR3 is TGTGCCAGCAGCCTTTTAGGCTGGGAGCAGTACTTC.

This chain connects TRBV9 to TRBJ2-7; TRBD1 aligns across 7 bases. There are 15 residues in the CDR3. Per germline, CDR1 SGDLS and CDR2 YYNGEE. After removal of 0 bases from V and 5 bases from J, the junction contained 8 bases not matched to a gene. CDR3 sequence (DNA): TGTGCCAGCAGCGTAGGAAGGGGGCGCGAGGACGAGCAGTACTTC. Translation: CASSVGRGREDEQYF. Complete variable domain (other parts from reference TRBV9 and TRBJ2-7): DSGVTQTPKHLITATGQRVTLRCSPRSGDLSVYWYQQSLDQGLQFLIQYYNGEERAKGNILERFSAQQFPDLHSELNLSSLELGDSALYFCASSVGRGREDEQYFGPGTRLTVT.

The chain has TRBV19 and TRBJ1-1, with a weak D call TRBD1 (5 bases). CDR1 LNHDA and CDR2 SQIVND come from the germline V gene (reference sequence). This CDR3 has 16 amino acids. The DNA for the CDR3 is TGTGCGCCTGGTGGCAGGGATCCTTGTTTGAACACTGAAGCTTTCTTT. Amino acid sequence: CAPGGRDPCLNTEAFF.

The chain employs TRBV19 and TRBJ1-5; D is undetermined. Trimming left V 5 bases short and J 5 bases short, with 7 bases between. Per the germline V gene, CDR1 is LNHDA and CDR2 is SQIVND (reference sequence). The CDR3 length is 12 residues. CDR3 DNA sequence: TGTGCCAGTAGTCCCCGGTATCAGCCCCAGCATTTT. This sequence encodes CASSPRYQPQHF.

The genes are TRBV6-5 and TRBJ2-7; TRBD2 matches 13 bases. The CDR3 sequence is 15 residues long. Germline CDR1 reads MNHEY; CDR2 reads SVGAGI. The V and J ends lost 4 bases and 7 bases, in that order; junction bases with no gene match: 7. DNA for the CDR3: TGTGCCAGCAGTTCCGGACTAGCGGGAGAGGGGGAGCAGTACTTC. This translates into CASSSGLAGEGEQYF.

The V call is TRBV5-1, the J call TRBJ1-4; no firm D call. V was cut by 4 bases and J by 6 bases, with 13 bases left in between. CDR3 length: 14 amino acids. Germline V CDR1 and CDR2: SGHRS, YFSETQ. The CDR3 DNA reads TGCGCCAGCAGCACGGACGGCATAGATGAAAAACTGTTTTTT. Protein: CASSTDGIDEKLFF.

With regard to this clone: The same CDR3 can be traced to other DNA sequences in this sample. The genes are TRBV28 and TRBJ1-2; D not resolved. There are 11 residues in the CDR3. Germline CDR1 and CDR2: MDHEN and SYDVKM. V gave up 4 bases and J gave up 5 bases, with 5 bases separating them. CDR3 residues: CASSSRYGYTF. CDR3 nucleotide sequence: TGTGCCAGCAGTTCCCGTTATGGCTACACCTTC.

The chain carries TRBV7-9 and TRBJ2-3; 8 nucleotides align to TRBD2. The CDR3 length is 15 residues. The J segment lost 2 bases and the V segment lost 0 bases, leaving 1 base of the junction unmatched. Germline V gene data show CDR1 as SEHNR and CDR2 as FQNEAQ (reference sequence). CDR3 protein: CASSLASGDTDTQYF. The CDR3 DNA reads TGTGCCAGCAGCTTAGCTAGCGGGGACACAGATACGCAGTATTTT.

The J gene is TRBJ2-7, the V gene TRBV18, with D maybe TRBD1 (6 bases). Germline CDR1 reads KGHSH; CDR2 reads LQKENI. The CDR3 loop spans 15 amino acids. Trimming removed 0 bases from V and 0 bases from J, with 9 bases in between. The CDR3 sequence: CASSPPSRGSYEQYF. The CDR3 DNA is TGTGCCAGCTCACCACCGTCCAGGGGCTCCTACGAGCAGTACTTC.

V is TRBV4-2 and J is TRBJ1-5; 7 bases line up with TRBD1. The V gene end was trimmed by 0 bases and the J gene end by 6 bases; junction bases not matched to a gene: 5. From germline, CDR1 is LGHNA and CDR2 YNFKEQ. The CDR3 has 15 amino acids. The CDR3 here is CASSQDSRGGQPQHF. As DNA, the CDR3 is TGTGCCAGCAGCCAAGATTCCAGGGGGGGTCAGCCCCAGCATTTT.

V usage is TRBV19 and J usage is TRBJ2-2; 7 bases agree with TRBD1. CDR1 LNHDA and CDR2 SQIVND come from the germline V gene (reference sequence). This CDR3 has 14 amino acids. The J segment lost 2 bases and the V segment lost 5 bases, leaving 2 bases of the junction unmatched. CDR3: CASSRTGNTGELFF. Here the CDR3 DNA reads TGTGCCAGTAGTCGGACAGGCAACACCGGGGAGCTGTTTTTT.

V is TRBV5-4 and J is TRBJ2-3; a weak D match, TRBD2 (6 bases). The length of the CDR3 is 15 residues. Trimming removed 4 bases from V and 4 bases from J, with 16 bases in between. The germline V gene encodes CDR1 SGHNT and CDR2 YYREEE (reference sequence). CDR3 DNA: TGTGCCAGCAGCCGGGACTTGGGAAGGGCAGATACGCAGTATTTT. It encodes CASSRDLGRADTQYF.

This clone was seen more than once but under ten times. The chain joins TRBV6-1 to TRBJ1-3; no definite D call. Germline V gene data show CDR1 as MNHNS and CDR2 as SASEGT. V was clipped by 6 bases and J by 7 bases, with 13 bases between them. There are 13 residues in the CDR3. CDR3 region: CASSGVNGNTIYF. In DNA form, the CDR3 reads TGTGCCAGCAGCGGAGTCAACGGGAACACCATATATTTT.

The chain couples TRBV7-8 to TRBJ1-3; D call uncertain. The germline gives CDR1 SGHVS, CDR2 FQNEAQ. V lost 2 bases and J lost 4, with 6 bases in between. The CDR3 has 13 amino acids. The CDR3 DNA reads TGTGCCAGCAGCTTAAGGTCCGGAAACACCATATATTTT. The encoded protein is CASSLRSGNTIYF.

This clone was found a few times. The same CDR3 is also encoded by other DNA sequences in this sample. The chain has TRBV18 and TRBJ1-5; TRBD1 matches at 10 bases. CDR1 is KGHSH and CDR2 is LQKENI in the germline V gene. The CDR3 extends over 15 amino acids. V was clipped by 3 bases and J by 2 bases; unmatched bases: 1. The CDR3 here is CASSPDRGGNQPQHF. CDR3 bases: TGTGCCAGCTCACCGGACAGGGGGGGCAATCAGCCCCAGCATTTT.

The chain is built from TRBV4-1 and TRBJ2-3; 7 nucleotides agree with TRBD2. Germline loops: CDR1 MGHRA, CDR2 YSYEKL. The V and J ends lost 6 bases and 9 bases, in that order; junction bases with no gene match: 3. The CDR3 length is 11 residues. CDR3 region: CASSRDYTQYF. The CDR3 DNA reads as TGCGCCAGCAGTCGGGACTACACGCAGTATTTT.

CDR3 in DNA: TGTGCCAGCAGTGAAGATCGAGAATCCGAGCAGTACTTC. Its translation is CASSEDRESEQYF. V is TRBV2 and J is TRBJ2-7; no reliable D call. The CDR3 consists of 13 residues. The V end was cut by 1 base, the J end by 6 bases, with 10 bases between. Germline V gene data show CDR1 as SNHLY and CDR2 as FYNNEI.

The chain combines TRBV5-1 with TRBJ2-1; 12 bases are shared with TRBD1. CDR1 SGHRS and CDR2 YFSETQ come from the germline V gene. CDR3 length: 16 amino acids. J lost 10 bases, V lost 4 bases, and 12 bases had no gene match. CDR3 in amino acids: CASSAIPGQGAREQFF. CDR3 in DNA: TGCGCCAGCAGCGCCATTCCGGGACAGGGGGCACGGGAGCAGTTCTTC.

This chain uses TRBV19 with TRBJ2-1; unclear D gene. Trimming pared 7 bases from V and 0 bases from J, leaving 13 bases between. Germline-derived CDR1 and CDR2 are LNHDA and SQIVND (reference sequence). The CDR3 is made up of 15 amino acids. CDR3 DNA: TGTGCCAGTACAGTCGGTGATAGCTCCTACAATGAGCAGTTCTTC. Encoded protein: CASTVGDSSYNEQFF.

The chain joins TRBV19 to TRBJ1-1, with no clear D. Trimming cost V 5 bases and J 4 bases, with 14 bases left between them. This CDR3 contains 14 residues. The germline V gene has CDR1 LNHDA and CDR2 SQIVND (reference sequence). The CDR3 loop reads CASSPAGGPTEAFF. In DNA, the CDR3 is TGTGCCAGTAGTCCAGCAGGTGGCCCCACTGAAGCTTTCTTT. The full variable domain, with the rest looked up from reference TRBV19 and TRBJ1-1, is DGGITQSPKYLFRKEGQNVTLSCEQNLNHDAMYWYRQDPGQGLRLIYYSQIVNDFQKGDIAEGYSVSREKKESFPLTVTSAQKNPTAFYLCASSPAGGPTEAFFGQGTRLTVV.

In DNA, the CDR3 is TGCGCCAGCAGCCTTTCAGGGGTCTTGGGAGGAAACACCATATATTTT. This translates into CASSLSGVLGGNTIYF. The rearrangement links TRBV5-1 to TRBJ1-3, with D maybe TRBD1 (6 bases). Germline assignment: CDR1 SGHRS and CDR2 YFSETQ. V was cut by 4 bases and J by 4 bases, with 18 bases left in between. The CDR3 sequence is 16 residues long.

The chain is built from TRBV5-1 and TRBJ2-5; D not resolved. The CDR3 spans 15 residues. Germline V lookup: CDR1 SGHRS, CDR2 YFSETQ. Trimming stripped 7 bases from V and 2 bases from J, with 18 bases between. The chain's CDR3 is CASHPGGRWQETQYF. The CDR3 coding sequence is TGCGCCAGCCACCCCGGTGGCCGGTGGCAAGAGACCCAGTACTTC.

The CDR3 nucleotides read TGTGCCAGCAGCTCGGGACTAGAAAACTACGAGCAGTACTTC. This sequence encodes CASSSGLENYEQYF. V is TRBV5-4 and J is TRBJ2-7; 8 positions match TRBD2. This CDR3 contains 14 residues. V gave up 3 bases and J gave up 3 bases; unmatched junction bases: 5. Germline CDR1 is SGHNT and CDR2 is YYREEE (reference sequence).

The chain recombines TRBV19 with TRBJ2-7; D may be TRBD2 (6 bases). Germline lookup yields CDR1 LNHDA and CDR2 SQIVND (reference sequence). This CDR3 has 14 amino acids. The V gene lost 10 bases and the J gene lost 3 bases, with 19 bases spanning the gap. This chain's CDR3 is CATRAVGGHYEQYF. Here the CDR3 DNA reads TGTGCCACTCGTGCAGTGGGAGGACACTACGAGCAGTACTTC.

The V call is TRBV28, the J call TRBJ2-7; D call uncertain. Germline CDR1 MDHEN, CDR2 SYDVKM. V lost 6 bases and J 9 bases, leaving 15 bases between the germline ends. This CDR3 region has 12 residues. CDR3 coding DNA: TGTGCCAGCAGGCCGGGTAGCCGGCGGCAGTACTTC. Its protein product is CASRPGSRRQYF.